This TCR beta chain was identified during a study of control samples from healthy donors and cancer patients. Sequenced by immunoSEQ multiplex PCR; TCRdb stores in-frame clones only, minus some. The table includes some 99,000 clones, 80% to 90% detected once. In germline, CDR1 is LGHNA, CDR2 YSLEER. CDR3 length: 17 amino acids. Between the trimmed V and J ends, which lost 0 bases and 0 bases, there was a span of 11 bases. J is TRBJ2-2 and V is TRBV4-3; D may match TRBD1 or TRBD2 (6 bases each). The sequence came from a woman in her forties or fifties in good health. Sequenced sample: blood. The CDR3 coding sequence is TGCGCCAGCAGCCAAGATAGGGGGGCGGCGAACACCGGGGAGCTGTTTTTT. This translates into CASSQDRGAANTGELFF.